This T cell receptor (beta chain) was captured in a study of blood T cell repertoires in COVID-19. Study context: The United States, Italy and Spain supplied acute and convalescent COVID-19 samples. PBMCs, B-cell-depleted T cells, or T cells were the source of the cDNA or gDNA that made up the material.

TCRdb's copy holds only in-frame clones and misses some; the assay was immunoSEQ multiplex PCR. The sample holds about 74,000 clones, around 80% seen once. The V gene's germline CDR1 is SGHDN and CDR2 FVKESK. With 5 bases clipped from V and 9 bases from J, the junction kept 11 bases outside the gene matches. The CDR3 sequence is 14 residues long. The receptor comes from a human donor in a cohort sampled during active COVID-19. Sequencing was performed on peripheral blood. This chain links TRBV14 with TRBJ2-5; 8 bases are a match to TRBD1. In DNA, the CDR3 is TGTGCCAGCAGCACAAGACAGGGGTCGGGGGCCCAGTACTTC. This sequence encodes CASSTRQGSGAQYF.